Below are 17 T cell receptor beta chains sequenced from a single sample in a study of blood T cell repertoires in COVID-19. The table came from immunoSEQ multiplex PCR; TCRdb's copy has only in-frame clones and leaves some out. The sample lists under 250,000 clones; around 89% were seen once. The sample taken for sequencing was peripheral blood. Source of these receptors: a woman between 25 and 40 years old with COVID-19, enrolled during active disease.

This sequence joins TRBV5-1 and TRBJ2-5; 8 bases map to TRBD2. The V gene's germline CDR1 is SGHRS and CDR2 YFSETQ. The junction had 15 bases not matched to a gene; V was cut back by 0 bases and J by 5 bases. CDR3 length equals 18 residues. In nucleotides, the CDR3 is TGCGCCAGCAGCTTGGCACTAGCGGTCGGTGGAGGTCGGGAGACCCAGTACTTC. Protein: CASSLALAVGGGRETQYF.

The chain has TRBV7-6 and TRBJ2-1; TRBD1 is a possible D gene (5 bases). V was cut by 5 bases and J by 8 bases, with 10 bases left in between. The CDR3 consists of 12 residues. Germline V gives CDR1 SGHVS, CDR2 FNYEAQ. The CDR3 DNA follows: TGTGCCAGCAGCCCGCAGGGCTATGAGCAGTTCTTC. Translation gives CASSPQGYEQFF.

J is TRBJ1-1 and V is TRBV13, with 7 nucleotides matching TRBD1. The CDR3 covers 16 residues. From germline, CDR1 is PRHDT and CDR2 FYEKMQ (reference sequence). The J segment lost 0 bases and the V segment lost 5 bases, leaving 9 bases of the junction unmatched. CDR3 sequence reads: CASSLTGQLMNTEAFF. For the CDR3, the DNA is TGTGCCAGCAGCCTCACGGGACAGCTCATGAACACTGAAGCTTTCTTT.

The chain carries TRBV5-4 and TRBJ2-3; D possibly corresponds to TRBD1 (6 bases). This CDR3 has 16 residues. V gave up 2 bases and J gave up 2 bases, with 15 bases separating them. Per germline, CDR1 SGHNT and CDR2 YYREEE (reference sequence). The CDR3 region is CASSLMGAATTDTQYF. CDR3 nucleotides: TGTGCCAGCAGCTTAATGGGGGCAGCTACCACAGATACGCAGTATTTT. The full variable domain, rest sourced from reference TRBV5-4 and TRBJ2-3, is ETGVTQSPTHLIKTRGQQVTLRCSSQSGHNTVSWYQQALGQGPQFIFQYYREEENGRGNFPPRFSGLQFPNYSSELNVNALELDDSALYLCASSLMGAATTDTQYFGPGTRLTVL.

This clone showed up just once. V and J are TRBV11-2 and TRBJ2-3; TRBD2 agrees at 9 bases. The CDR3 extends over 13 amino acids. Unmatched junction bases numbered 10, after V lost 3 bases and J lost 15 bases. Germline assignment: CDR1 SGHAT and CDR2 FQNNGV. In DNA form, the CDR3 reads TGTGCCAGCAGCTTGGCGGGGGGGGAGCGGTCATATTTT. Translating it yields CASSLAGGERSYF. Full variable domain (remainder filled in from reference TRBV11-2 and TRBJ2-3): EAGVAQSPRYKIIEKRQSVAFWCNPISGHATLYWYQQILGQGPKLLIQFQNNGVVDDSQLPKDRFSAERLKGVDSTLKIQPAKLEDSAVYLCASSLAGGERSYFGPGTRLTVL.

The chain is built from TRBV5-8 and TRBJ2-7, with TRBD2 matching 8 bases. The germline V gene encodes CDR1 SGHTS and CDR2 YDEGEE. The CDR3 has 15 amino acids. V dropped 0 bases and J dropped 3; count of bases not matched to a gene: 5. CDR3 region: CASSLVQRGHYEQYV. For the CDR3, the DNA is TGTGCCAGCAGCTTGGTACAGCGGGGGCACTACGAGCAGTACGTC.

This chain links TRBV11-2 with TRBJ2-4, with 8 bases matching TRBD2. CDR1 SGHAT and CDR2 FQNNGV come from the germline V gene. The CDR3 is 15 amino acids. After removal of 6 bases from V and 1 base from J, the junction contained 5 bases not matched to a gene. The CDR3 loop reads CASSPGGQAKNIQYF. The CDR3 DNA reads TGTGCCAGCAGTCCGGGGGGGCAGGCCAAAAACATTCAGTACTTC.

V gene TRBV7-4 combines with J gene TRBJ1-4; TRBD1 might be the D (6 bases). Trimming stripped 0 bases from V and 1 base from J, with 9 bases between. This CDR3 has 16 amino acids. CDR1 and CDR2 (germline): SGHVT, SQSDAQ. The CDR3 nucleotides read TGTGCCAGCAGCTTAGCTCAGGGGAGAACTAATGAAAAACTGTTTTTT. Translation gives CASSLAQGRTNEKLFF.

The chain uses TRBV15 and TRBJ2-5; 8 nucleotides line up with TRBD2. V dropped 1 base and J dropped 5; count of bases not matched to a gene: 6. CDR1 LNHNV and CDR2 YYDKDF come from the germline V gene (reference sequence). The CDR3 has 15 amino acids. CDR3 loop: CATSRAGGAGETQYF. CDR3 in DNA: TGTGCCACCAGCAGAGCCGGGGGGGCGGGGGAGACCCAGTACTTC.

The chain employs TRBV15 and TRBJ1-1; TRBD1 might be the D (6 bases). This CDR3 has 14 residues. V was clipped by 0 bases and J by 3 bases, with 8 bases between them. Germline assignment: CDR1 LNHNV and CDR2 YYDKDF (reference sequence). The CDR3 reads CATSRDRGHTEAFF. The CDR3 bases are TGTGCCACCAGCAGAGACAGGGGTCACACTGAAGCTTTCTTT. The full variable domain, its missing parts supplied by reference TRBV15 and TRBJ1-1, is DAMVIQNPRYQVTQFGKPVTLSCSQTLNHNVMYWYQQKSSQAPKLLFHYYDKDFNNEADTPDNFQSRRPNTSFCFLDIRSPGLGDTAMYLCATSRDRGHTEAFFGQGTRLTVV.

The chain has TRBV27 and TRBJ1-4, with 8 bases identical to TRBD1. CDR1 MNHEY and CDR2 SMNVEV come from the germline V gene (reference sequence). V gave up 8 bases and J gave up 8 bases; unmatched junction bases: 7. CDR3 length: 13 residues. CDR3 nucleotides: TGTGCCAGCCAACAGGGGGGGGACGAAAAACTGTTTTTT. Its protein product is CASQQGGDEKLFF. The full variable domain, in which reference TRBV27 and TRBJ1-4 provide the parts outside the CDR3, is EAQVTQNPRYLITVTGKKLTVTCSQNMNHEYMSWYRQDPGLGLRQIYYSMNVEVTDKGDVPEGYKVSRKEKRNFPLILESPSPNQTSLYFCASQQGGDEKLFFGSGTQLSVL.

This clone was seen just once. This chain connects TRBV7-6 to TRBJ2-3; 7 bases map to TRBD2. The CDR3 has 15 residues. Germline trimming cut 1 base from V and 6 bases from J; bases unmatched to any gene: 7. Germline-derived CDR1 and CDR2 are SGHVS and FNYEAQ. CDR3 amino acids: CASSLGGRASDTQYF. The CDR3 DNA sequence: TGTGCCAGCAGCTTAGGTGGGAGGGCCTCTGATACGCAGTATTTT.

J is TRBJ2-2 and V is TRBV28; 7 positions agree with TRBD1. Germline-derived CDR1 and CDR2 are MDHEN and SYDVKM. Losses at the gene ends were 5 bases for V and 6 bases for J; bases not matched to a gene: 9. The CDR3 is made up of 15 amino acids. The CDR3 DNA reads TGTGCCAGCAGTCCGGACAGGTTCCTTCCCGGGGAGCTGTTTTTT. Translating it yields CASSPDRFLPGELFF. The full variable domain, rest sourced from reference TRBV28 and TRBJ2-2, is DVKVTQSSRYLVKRTGEKVFLECVQDMDHENMFWYRQDPGLGLRLIYFSYDVKMKEKGDIPEGYSVSREKKERFSLILESASTNQTSMYLCASSPDRFLPGELFFGEGSRLTVL.

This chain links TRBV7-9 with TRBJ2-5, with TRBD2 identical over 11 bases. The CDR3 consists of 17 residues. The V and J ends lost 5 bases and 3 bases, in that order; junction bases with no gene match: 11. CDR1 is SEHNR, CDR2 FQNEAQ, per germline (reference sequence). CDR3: CASSPRVAGGFKETQYF. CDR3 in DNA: TGTGCCAGCAGCCCGAGGGTAGCGGGAGGGTTCAAAGAGACCCAGTACTTC.

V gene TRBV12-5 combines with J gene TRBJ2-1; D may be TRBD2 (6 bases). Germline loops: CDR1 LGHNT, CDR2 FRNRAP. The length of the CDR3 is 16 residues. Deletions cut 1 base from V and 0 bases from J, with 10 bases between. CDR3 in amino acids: CASGLALGSSYNEQFF. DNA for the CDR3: TGTGCTAGTGGTTTGGCACTCGGGAGCTCCTACAATGAGCAGTTCTTC.

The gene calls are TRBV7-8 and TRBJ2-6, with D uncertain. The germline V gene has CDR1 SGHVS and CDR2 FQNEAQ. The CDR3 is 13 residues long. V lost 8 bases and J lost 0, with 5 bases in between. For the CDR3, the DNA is TGTGCCAGCCCCCTCTCTGGGGCCAACGTCCTGACTTTC. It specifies CASPLSGANVLTF.

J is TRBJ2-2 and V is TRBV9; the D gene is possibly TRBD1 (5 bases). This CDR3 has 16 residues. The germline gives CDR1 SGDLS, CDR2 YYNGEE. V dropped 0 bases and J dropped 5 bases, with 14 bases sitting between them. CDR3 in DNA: TGTGCCAGCAGCGTAGTCGACAGCCCTATAACCGGGGAGCTGTTTTTT. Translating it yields CASSVVDSPITGELFF.